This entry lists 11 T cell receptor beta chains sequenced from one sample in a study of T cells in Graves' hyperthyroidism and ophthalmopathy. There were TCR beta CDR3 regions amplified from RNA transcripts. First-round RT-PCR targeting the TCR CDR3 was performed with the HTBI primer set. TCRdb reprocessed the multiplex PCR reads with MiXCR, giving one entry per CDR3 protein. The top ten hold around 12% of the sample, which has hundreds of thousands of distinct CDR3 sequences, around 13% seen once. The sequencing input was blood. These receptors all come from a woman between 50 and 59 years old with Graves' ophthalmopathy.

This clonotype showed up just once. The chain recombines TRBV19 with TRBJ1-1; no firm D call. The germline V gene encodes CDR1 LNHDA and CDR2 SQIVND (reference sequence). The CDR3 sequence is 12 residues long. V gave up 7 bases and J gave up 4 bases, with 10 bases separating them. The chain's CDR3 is CASTCAGTEAFF. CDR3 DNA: TGTGCCAGTACCTGTGCGGGCACTGAAGCTTTCTTT.

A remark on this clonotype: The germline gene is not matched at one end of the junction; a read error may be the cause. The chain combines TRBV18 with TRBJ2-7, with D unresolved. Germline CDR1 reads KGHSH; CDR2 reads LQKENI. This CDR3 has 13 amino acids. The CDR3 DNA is TGTGCCAGCTCACCACCGGGCCTCTACGAGCAGCACTTC. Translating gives CASSPPGLYEQHF.

CDR3 bases: TGTGCCAGCAGCCCGGGCCCAGGGGGCGCTGATGGCTACACCTTC. Its protein is CASSPGPGGADGYTF. This chain links TRBV4-2 with TRBJ1-2; 8 positions agree with TRBD1. Germline CDR1 and CDR2: LGHNA and YNFKEQ. V lost 4 bases to trimming and J lost 6 bases; unmatched junction nucleotides: 10. The CDR3 covers 15 residues.

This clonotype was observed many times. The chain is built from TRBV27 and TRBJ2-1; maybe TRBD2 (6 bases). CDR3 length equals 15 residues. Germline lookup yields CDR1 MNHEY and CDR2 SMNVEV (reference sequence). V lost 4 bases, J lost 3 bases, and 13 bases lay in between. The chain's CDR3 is CASSSLAFGYNEQFF. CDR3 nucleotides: TGTGCCAGCAGTTCACTAGCCTTTGGCTACAATGAGCAGTTCTTC.

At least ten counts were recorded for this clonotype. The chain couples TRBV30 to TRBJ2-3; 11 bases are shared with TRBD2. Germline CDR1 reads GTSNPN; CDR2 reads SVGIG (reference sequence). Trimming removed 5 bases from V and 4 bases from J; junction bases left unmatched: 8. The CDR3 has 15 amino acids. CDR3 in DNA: TGTGCCTGGGGAGGACTAGCGGGCTTTGCAGATACGCAGTATTTT. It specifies CAWGGLAGFADTQYF.

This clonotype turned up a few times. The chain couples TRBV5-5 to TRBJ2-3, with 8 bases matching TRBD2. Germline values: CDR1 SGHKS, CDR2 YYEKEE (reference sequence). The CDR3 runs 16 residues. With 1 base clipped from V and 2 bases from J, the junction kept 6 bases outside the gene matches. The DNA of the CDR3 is TGTGCCAGCAGCTTGAGAGGGACTAGTCCCACAGATACGCAGTATTTT. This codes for CASSLRGTSPTDTQYF. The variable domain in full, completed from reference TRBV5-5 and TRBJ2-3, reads DAGVTQSPTHLIKTRGQQVTLRCSPISGHKSVSWYQQVLGQGPQFIFQYYEKEERGRGNFPDRFSARQFPNYSSELNVNALLLGDSALYLCASSLRGTSPTDTQYFGPGTRLTVL.

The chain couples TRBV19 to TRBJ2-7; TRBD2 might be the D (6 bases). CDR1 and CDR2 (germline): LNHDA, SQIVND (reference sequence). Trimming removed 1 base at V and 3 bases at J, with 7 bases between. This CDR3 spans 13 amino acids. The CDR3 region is CASSIGGNYEQYF. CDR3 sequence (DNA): TGTGCCAGTAGTATAGGCGGGAACTACGAGCAGTACTTC. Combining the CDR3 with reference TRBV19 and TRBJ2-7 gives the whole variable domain DGGITQSPKYLFRKEGQNVTLSCEQNLNHDAMYWYRQDPGQGLRLIYYSQIVNDFQKGDIAEGYSVSREKKESFPLTVTSAQKNPTAFYLCASSIGGNYEQYFGPGTRLTVT.

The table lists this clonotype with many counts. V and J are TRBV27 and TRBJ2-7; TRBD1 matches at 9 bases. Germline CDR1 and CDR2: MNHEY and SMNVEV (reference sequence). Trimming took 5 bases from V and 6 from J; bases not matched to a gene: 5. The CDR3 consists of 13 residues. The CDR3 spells CASSTLTGGEQYF. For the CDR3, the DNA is TGTGCCAGCAGTACTTTGACAGGGGGCGAGCAGTACTTC.

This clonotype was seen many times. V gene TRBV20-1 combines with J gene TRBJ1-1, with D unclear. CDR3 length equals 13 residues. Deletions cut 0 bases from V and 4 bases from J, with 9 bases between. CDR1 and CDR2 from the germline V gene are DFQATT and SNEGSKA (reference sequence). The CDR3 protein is CSARDLGITEAFF. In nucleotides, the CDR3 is TGCAGTGCTAGAGATCTGGGAATCACTGAAGCTTTCTTT.

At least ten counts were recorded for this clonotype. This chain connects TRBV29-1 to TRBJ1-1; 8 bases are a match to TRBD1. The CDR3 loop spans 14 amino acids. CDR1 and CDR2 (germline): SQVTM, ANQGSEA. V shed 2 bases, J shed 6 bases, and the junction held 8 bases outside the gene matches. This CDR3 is CSVEPPGGEPEAFF. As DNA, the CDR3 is TGCAGCGTTGAACCCCCAGGGGGCGAACCTGAAGCTTTCTTT.

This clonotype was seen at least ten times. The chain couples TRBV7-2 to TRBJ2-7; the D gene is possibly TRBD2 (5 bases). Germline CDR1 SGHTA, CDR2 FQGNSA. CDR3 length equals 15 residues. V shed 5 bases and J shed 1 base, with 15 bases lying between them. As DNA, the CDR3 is TGTGCCAGCAGCCGTTTAGGAGGAGGATCCTACGAGCAGTACTTC. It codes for CASSRLGGGSYEQYF. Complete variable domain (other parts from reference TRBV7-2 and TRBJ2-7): GAGVSQSPSNKVTEKGKDVELRCDPISGHTALYWYRQSLGQGLEFLIYFQGNSAPDKSGLPSDRFSAERTGGSVSTLTIQRTQQEDSAVYLCASSRLGGGSYEQYFGPGTRLTVT.